Listed below are T cell receptor beta chains from one sample, sequenced in a study of cytomegalovirus exposure and HLA in healthy donors. Sequencing was performed with immunoSEQ multiplex PCR; in TCRdb, only in-frame clones are kept and a portion is missing. Here the sample spans 150,000 to 200,000 clones, roughly 75% being singletons. Material for sequencing was PBMCs. The source is a male donor in good health and CMV-seronegative. CDR3s include the opening cysteine and the closing phenylalanine or tryptophan. Fields, in order: CDR3 length, J gene, V gene, clone size, D gene, CDR3 DNA, CDR3 protein. D genes are given only for firm matches. Size tells how often a clone was seen (once, few, many) or the class of an expanded clone, and some rows leave it out.

cdr3_length: 14; j_call: TRBJ1-6; v_call: TRBV9; clone_size: NA; d_call: NA; cdr3_nt: TGTGCCAGCAGAGAGGCCAGTGGGAGTTCACCCCTCCACTTT; cdr3_aa: CASREASGSSPLHF
cdr3_length: 16; j_call: TRBJ2-1; v_call: TRBV15; clone_size: NA; d_call: TRBD1; cdr3_nt: TGTGCCACCAGCAGAGAAGGGACAGCCCCCTACAATGAGCAGTTCTTC; cdr3_aa: CATSREGTAPYNEQFF
cdr3_length: 17; j_call: TRBJ1-3; v_call: TRBV5-1; clone_size: few; d_call: NA; cdr3_nt: TGCGCCAGCAGCCCCCGGGCGGGCAGAACCTCTGGAAACACCATATATTTT; cdr3_aa: CASSPRAGRTSGNTIYF
cdr3_length: 15; j_call: TRBJ2-1; v_call: TRBV6-1; clone_size: NA; d_call: TRBD2; cdr3_nt: TGTGCCAGCGCTAGCGGGGGTAGCTCCTACAATGAGCAGTTCTTC; cdr3_aa: CASASGGSSYNEQFF
cdr3_length: 15; j_call: TRBJ1-1; v_call: TRBV5-6; clone_size: NA; d_call: TRBD1; cdr3_nt: TGTGCCAGCAGCTGGGGGACAGGGGTGAACACTGAAGCTTTCTTT; cdr3_aa: CASSWGTGVNTEAFF
cdr3_length: 15; j_call: TRBJ1-6; v_call: TRBV5-1; clone_size: NA; d_call: TRBD1; cdr3_nt: TGCGCCAGCAGCTTGGTGACAGGGTCCAATTCACCCCTCCACTTT; cdr3_aa: CASSLVTGSNSPLHF
cdr3_length: 16; j_call: TRBJ2-1; v_call: TRBV7-2; clone_size: NA; d_call: TRBD2; cdr3_nt: TGTGCCAGCAGCTCCCAGGGCGGGAGTCAAAGCAATGAGCAGTTCTTC; cdr3_aa: CASSSQGGSQSNEQFF
cdr3_length: 14; j_call: TRBJ2-3; v_call: TRBV11-1; clone_size: few; d_call: TRBD1; cdr3_nt: TGTGCCAGCAGCTTCGCTGGACAGGCAGATACGCAGTATTTT; cdr3_aa: CASSFAGQADTQYF
cdr3_length: 14; j_call: TRBJ1-1; v_call: TRBV2; clone_size: NA; d_call: TRBD1; cdr3_nt: TGTGCCAGCAGTGACCCCCGGACAGGGGGTGAAGCTTTCTTT; cdr3_aa: CASSDPRTGGEAFF
cdr3_length: 18; j_call: TRBJ2-2; v_call: TRBV7-9; clone_size: NA; d_call: TRBD2; cdr3_nt: TGTGCCAGCAGCTCGGGACTAGCGGGAGATGTTAACACCGGGGAGCTGTTTTTT; cdr3_aa: CASSSGLAGDVNTGELFF
cdr3_length: 15; j_call: TRBJ1-5; v_call: TRBV4-1; clone_size: NA; d_call: NA; cdr3_nt: TGCGCCAGCAGCCAAGACAAAGCAGCAGGTCAGCCCCAGCATTTT; cdr3_aa: CASSQDKAAGQPQHF
cdr3_length: 15; j_call: TRBJ2-3; v_call: TRBV30; clone_size: NA; d_call: TRBD2; cdr3_nt: TGTGCCTGGAGTGCTAGCGGGGGGTCCACAGATACGCAGTATTTT; cdr3_aa: CAWSASGGSTDTQYF
cdr3_length: 15; j_call: TRBJ2-5; v_call: TRBV2; clone_size: NA; d_call: TRBD2; cdr3_nt: TGTGCCAGCAGTGCTCAACTAGCGGGATCAGCGACCCAGTACTTC; cdr3_aa: CASSAQLAGSATQYF
cdr3_length: 13; j_call: TRBJ1-6; v_call: TRBV27; clone_size: few; d_call: NA; cdr3_nt: TGTGCCAGTGGGGGGGGGACTTATTCACCCCTCCACTTT; cdr3_aa: CASGGGTYSPLHF
cdr3_length: 12; j_call: TRBJ2-5; v_call: TRBV2; clone_size: NA; d_call: NA; cdr3_nt: TGTGCCAGCACCGGGGTGGCAGAGACCCAGTACTTC; cdr3_aa: CASTGVAETQYF
cdr3_length: 13; j_call: TRBJ2-5; v_call: TRBV5-1; clone_size: NA; d_call: NA; cdr3_nt: TGCGCCAGCAGCGCCGGCAGGGTGGAGACCCAGTACTTC; cdr3_aa: CASSAGRVETQYF
cdr3_length: 16; j_call: TRBJ2-3; v_call: TRBV4-2; clone_size: NA; d_call: TRBD2; cdr3_nt: TGTGCCAGCAGCCAAGGGAGCGGGGCCCGCACAGATACGCAGTATTTT; cdr3_aa: CASSQGSGARTDTQYF
cdr3_length: 13; j_call: TRBJ1-4; v_call: TRBV30; clone_size: NA; d_call: NA; cdr3_nt: TGTGCCTGGACGCCAGGGGACAATGAAAAACTGTTTTTT; cdr3_aa: CAWTPGDNEKLFF
cdr3_length: 12; j_call: TRBJ2-7; v_call: TRBV5-6; clone_size: NA; d_call: NA; cdr3_nt: TGTGCCAGCAGCCGTGACAGCTACGAGCAGTACTTC; cdr3_aa: CASSRDSYEQYF
cdr3_length: 16; j_call: TRBJ1-4; v_call: TRBV4-3; clone_size: NA; d_call: TRBD1; cdr3_nt: TGCGCCAGCAGCCCAACGATCGGGACAGGGGAAGAAAAACTGTTTTTT; cdr3_aa: CASSPTIGTGEEKLFF
cdr3_length: 14; j_call: TRBJ1-2; v_call: TRBV13; clone_size: NA; d_call: TRBD1; cdr3_nt: TGTGCCAGCAGCGCGGGACAGGGGGTCTATGGCTACACCTTC; cdr3_aa: CASSAGQGVYGYTF
cdr3_length: 16; j_call: TRBJ1-4; v_call: TRBV7-9; clone_size: few; d_call: NA; cdr3_nt: TGTGCCAGCAGCCCAAGAAGGTCAGGGGAAGATGAAAAACTGTTTTTT; cdr3_aa: CASSPRRSGEDEKLFF
cdr3_length: 14; j_call: TRBJ2-3; v_call: TRBV6-6; clone_size: few; d_call: TRBD1; cdr3_nt: TGTGCCAGCAGTCCAGGGGGCAGCACAGATACGCAGTATTTT; cdr3_aa: CASSPGGSTDTQYF
cdr3_length: 12; j_call: TRBJ1-2; v_call: TRBV11-3; clone_size: NA; d_call: NA; cdr3_nt: TGTGCCAGCAGCCTGAACGGGAATGGCTACACCTTC; cdr3_aa: CASSLNGNGYTF
cdr3_length: 16; j_call: TRBJ1-5; v_call: TRBV9; clone_size: few; d_call: NA; cdr3_nt: TGTGCCAGCAGCCGGGGGGGCGGGGTCGGCAATCAGCCCCAGCATTTT; cdr3_aa: CASSRGGGVGNQPQHF